In this sample, the clone carrying this T cell receptor beta chain turned up once. Its antigen remains unidentified. The germline CDR1 and CDR2 sequences are MDHEN and SYDVKM. CDR3 length equals 14 residues. V lost 6 bases to trimming and J lost 6 bases, with 17 bases between them. These data originate in a study of CD8 T cells in ankylosing spondylitis. Whole-study findings and limits: A motif in TCR beta, a set of fewer than ten highly homologous variants, appeared characteristic of ankylosing spondylitis blood. Disease-linked clones bore a CD8+ phenotype and were relatively rare in peripheral blood. Reportedly, matched ankylosing spondylitis synovial fluid was significantly enriched for disease-linked clones. Previously reported in reactive arthritis synovial fluid and blood were some of the motif variants.

5'-RACE, quantitative and with molecular barcodes, yielded the TCR beta libraries. TCRdb reprocessed the 5' RACE reads with MiXCR, giving one entry per CDR3 protein. The data contain 300,000 to 400,000 distinct CDR3 sequences, around 22% of them seen just once; the ten biggest clones take up about a sixth. V gene TRBV28 combines with J gene TRBJ1-2; D is uncertain. Sequenced material: blood, either unsorted or a sorted T cell fraction (not recorded which). This receptor was taken from a male donor with ankylosing spondylitis. The DNA of the CDR3 is TGTGCCAGCAGCCAGGCGGGCTTAACGGATGGCTACACCTTC. Translating it yields CASSQAGLTDGYTF.